Below, 11 T cell receptor beta chains from the same sample are listed, as sequenced in a study of cytomegalovirus exposure and HLA in healthy donors. The PCR ran on 60 Vbeta and 13 Jbeta primers. Profiled with immunoSEQ multiplex PCR; TCRdb holds only in-frame clones, not every one. The table lists roughly 96,000 clones, 65% to 85% of them singletons. Sample: PBMCs. The origin of the receptors is a female donor in good health and CMV-seropositive.

The chain uses TRBV9 and TRBJ2-4; possibly TRBD2 for D (5 bases). The CDR3 has 14 amino acids. Germline assignment: CDR1 SGDLS and CDR2 YYNGEE. Trimming removed 4 bases from V and 1 base from J, with 9 bases in between. The CDR3 DNA sequence: TGTGCCAGCAGCCTTAGGAGGGCCAAAAACATTCAGTACTTC. This sequence encodes CASSLRRAKNIQYF.

This clone was recorded a few times. This rearrangement joins TRBV10-3 to TRBJ1-4; D not certain. Germline CDR1 and CDR2: ENHRY and SYGVKD. The CDR3 is 14 amino acids. V was clipped by 6 bases and J by 5 bases, with 13 bases between them. The CDR3 reads CAISAGVLNEKLFF. In DNA, the CDR3 is TGTGCCATCAGCGCGGGAGTCCTGAATGAAAAACTGTTTTTT.

V gene TRBV28 combines with J gene TRBJ1-2; TRBD1 is a possible D gene (6 bases). Germline CDR1 and CDR2: MDHEN and SYDVKM. The CDR3 consists of 15 residues. V gave up 7 bases and J gave up 4 bases, with 19 bases separating them. The CDR3 nucleotides read TGTGCCAGCAATTCCCTGAAAGGGGACATCTATGGCTACACCTTC. Translation: CASNSLKGDIYGYTF.

The chain couples TRBV18 to TRBJ2-5; D unresolved. V dropped 3 bases and J dropped 4 bases, with 15 bases sitting between them. Germline loops: CDR1 KGHSH, CDR2 LQKENI. This CDR3 has 15 amino acids. CDR3 loop: CASSPLAEAVETQYF. CDR3 coding DNA: TGTGCCAGCTCACCTCTGGCGGAAGCCGTAGAGACCCAGTACTTC.

V is TRBV28 and J is TRBJ2-1, with D perhaps matching TRBD1 (6 bases). From germline, CDR1 is MDHEN and CDR2 SYDVKM. The CDR3 runs to 16 residues. V was cut by 8 bases and J by 0 bases, with 17 bases left in between. The CDR3 protein is CASWTLGQSSYNEQFF. CDR3 bases: TGTGCCAGCTGGACCCTGGGACAAAGCTCCTACAATGAGCAGTTCTTC.

This clone appeared once. V usage is TRBV6-1 and J usage is TRBJ2-1, with D unresolved. The germline V gene encodes CDR1 MNHNS and CDR2 SASEGT. The V end was cut by 8 bases, the J end by 0 bases, with 8 bases between. CDR3 size: 13 residues. The CDR3 reads CASFSYSYNEQFF. CDR3 DNA: TGTGCCAGCTTCTCCTACTCCTACAATGAGCAGTTCTTC.

This chain connects TRBV6-5 to TRBJ2-2, with 11 bases fitting TRBD2. CDR1 MNHEY and CDR2 SVGAGI come from the germline V gene. CDR3 length: 15 amino acids. The V and J ends lost 2 bases and 8 bases, in that order; junction bases with no gene match: 4. For the CDR3, the DNA is TGTGCCAGCAGTTACGTTAGCGGGGGGGAAGGGGAGCTGTTTTTT. Protein sequence: CASSYVSGGEGELFF.

The chain couples TRBV28 to TRBJ1-5; a weak D match, TRBD1 (5 bases). Trimming pared 6 bases from V and 5 bases from J, leaving 17 bases between. Germline-derived CDR1 and CDR2 are MDHEN and SYDVKM. The CDR3 sequence is 15 residues long. CDR3 bases: TGTGCCAGCAGCCACCCCCGGGTAGGGGATCAGCCCCAGCATTTT. This codes for CASSHPRVGDQPQHF. The whole variable domain, filled in from reference TRBV28 and TRBJ1-5, reads DVKVTQSSRYLVKRTGEKVFLECVQDMDHENMFWYRQDPGLGLRLIYFSYDVKMKEKGDIPEGYSVSREKKERFSLILESASTNQTSMYLCASSHPRVGDQPQHFGDGTRLSIL.

This chain joins TRBV30 and TRBJ2-5, with D perhaps matching TRBD1 (8 bases). Germline lookup yields CDR1 GTSNPN and CDR2 SVGIG (reference sequence). V lost 2 bases to trimming and J lost 7 bases, with 20 bases between them. There are 15 residues in the CDR3. The CDR3 bases are TGTGCCTGGAGTCCCACCGGGTACAGGGGGGGGACCCAGTACTTC. This gives the protein CAWSPTGYRGGTQYF.

V is TRBV29-1 and J is TRBJ2-2, with D maybe TRBD1 (5 bases). Germline CDR1 SQVTM, CDR2 ANQGSEA. Trimming removed 3 bases at V and 1 base at J, with 6 bases between. The CDR3 has 13 residues. CDR3 DNA: TGCAGCGTTGACACAGGGAACACCGGGGAGCTGTTTTTT. It specifies CSVDTGNTGELFF.

The chain uses TRBV9 and TRBJ1-1; D is uncertain. V shed 4 bases and J shed 0 bases, with 10 bases lying between them. The germline CDR1 and CDR2 sequences are SGDLS and YYNGEE. The CDR3 is made up of 14 amino acids. CDR3 in DNA: TGTGCCAGCAGCCCTCTGGGCATGAACACTGAAGCTTTCTTT. It yields the protein CASSPLGMNTEAFF.